Below are 4 T cell receptor beta chains sequenced from a single sample in a study of blood T cell repertoires in COVID-19. Profiling relied on immunoSEQ multiplex PCR, and the TCRdb table lists in-frame clones only, not all of them. The sample has 95,000 to 150,000 clones; 84% are singletons. The sample comprised PBMCs or T cells enriched from blood (not recorded which). These receptors were taken from a woman aged 25 to 45 who had recovered from COVID-19.

The chain is built from TRBV13 and TRBJ2-5; unclear D gene. Germline CDR1 and CDR2: PRHDT and FYEKMQ (reference sequence). CDR3 length: 12 amino acids. V was shortened by 5 bases and J by 1 base, with 5 bases between the two germline ends. This CDR3 is CASSTRQETQYF. CDR3 DNA sequence: TGTGCCAGCAGCACGCGCCAAGAGACCCAGTACTTC.

The chain joins TRBV7-2 to TRBJ2-5; 7 bases are a match to TRBD1. The length of the CDR3 is 13 residues. Germline assignment: CDR1 SGHTA and CDR2 FQGNSA. Trimming cost V 0 bases and J 6 bases; bases outside gene matches: 1. CDR3 sequence (DNA): TGTGCCAGCAGCTTAGCGGGACAGAAGACCCAGTACTTC. Translation: CASSLAGQKTQYF.

The CDR3 DNA reads as TGTGCCAGCAGTGTCGTCTATTACGAGCAGTACTTC. It is translated as CASSVVYYEQYF. V and J are TRBV28 and TRBJ2-7; no clear D. Germline CDR1 is MDHEN and CDR2 is SYDVKM. V dropped 5 bases and J dropped 4 bases, with 9 bases sitting between them. The CDR3 has 12 residues.

There are a few counts of this clone. For the CDR3, the DNA is TGCGCCAGCAGCCGTCCGAGCAATGAGCAGTTCTTC. This codes for CASSRPSNEQFF. The rearrangement joins TRBV4-1 to TRBJ2-1; D ambiguous. The germline gives CDR1 MGHRA, CDR2 YSYEKL. The CDR3 loop spans 12 amino acids. V was cut by 4 bases and J by 6 bases, with 7 bases left in between.